Sequencing of this TCR beta chain was carried out in a study of blood T cell repertoires in COVID-19. This CDR3 spans 13 amino acids. The V segment lost 4 bases and the J segment 5 bases; nucleotides outside the gene matches: 5. CDR1 and CDR2 (germline): SGHNT, YYREEE (reference sequence). Participant ages covered about 18 to 100 years across around 22 US areas. Membership in each cohort depended on participant-reported clinical history. Two negative PCRs, clearance, or symptom resolution had been documented for recovered Cohort 3 donors. Profiling relied on immunoSEQ multiplex PCR, and the TCRdb table lists in-frame clones only, not all of them. Counted here are around 310,000 clones, 75% to 90% occurring once; the ten biggest clones make up around 4.6%.

The chain couples TRBV5-4 to TRBJ2-5, with 7 bases fitting TRBD1. The sample comprised PBMCs or T cells enriched from blood (not recorded which). This clonotype originated in a man aged 25-45 years who had recovered from COVID-19. CDR3 region: CASSADREETQYF. CDR3 DNA sequence: TGTGCCAGCAGCGCTGACAGGGAGGAGACCCAGTACTTC.